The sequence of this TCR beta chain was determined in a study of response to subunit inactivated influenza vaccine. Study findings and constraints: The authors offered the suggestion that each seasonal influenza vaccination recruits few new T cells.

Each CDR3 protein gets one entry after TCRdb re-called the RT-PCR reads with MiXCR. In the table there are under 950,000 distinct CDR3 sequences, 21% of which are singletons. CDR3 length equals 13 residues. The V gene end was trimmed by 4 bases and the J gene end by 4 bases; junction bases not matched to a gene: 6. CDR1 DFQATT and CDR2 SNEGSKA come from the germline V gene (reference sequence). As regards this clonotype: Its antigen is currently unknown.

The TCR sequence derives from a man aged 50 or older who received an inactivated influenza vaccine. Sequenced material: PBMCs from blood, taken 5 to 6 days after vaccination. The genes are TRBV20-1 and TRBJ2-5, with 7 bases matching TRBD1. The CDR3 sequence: CSAKQGRGETQYF. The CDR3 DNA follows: TGCAGTGCTAAACAGGGGAGAGGAGAGACCCAGTACTTC.